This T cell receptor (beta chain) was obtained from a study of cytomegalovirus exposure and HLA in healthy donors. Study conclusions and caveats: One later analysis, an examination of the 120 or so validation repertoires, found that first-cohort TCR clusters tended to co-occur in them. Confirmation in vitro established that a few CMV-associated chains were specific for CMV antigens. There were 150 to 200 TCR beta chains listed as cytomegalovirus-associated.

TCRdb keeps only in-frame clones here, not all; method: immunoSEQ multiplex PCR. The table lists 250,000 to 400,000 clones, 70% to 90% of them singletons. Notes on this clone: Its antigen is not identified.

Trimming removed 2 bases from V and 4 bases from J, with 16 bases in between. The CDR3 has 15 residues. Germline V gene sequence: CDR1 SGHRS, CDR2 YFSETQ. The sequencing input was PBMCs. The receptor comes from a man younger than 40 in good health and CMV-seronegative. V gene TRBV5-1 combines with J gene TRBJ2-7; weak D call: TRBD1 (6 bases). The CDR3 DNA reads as TGCGCCAGCAGCTTAGGACAGCCCCTCTCGTACGAGCAGTACTTC. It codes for CASSLGQPLSYEQYF.